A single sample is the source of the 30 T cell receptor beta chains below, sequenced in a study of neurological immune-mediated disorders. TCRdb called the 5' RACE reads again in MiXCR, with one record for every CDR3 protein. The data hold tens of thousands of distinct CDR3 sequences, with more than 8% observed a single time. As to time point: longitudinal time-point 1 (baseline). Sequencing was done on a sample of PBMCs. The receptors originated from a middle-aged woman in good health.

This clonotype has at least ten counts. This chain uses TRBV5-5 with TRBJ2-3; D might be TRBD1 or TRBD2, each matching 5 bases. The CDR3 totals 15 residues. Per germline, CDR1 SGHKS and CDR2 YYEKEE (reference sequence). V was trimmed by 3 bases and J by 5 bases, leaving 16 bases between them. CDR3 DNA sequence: TGTGCCAGCAGCTACTCGGGACCTTTGGGAGATACGCAGTATTTT. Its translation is CASSYSGPLGDTQYF. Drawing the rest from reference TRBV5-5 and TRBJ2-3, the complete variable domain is DAGVTQSPTHLIKTRGQQVTLRCSPISGHKSVSWYQQVLGQGPQFIFQYYEKEERGRGNFPDRFSARQFPNYSSELNVNALLLGDSALYLCASSYSGPLGDTQYFGPGTRLTVL.

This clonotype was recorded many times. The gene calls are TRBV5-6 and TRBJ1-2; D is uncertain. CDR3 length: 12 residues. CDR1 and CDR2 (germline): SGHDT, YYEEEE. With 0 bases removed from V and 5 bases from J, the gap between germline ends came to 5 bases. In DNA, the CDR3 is TGTGCCAGCAGCTTGGCGGTTTATGGCTACACCTTC. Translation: CASSLAVYGYTF. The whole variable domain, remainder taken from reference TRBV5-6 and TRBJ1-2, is DAGVTQSPTHLIKTRGQQVTLRCSPKSGHDTVSWYQQALGQGPQFIFQYYEEEERQRGNFPDRFSGHQFPNYSSELNVNALLLGDSALYLCASSLAVYGYTFGSGTRLTVV.

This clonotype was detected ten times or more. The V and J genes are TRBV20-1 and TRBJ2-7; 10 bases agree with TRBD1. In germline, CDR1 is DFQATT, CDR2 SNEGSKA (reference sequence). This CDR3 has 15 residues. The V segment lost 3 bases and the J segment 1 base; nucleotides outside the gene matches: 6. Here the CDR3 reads CSASRRQGASYEQYF. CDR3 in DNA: TGCAGTGCTAGCCGAAGACAGGGGGCATCCTACGAGCAGTACTTC.

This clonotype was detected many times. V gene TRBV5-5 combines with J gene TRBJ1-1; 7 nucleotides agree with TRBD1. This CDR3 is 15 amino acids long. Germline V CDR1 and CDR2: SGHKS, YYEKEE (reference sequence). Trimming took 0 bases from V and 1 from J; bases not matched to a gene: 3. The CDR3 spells CASSLVGGRNTEAFF. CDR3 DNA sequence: TGTGCCAGCAGCTTGGTAGGGGGCCGGAACACTGAAGCTTTCTTT.

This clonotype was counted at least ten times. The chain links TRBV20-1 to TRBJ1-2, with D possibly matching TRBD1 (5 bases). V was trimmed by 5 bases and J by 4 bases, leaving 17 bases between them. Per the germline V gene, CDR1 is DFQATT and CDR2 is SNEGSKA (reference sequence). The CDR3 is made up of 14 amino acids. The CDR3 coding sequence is TGCAGTGCTGGCCCCGGGACGAGGGCCTATGGCTACACCTTC. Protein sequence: CSAGPGTRAYGYTF.

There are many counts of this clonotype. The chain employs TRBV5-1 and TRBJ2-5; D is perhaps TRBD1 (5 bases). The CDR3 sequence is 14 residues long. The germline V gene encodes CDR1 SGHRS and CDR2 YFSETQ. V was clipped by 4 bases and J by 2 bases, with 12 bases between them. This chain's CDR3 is CASSLGTGQETQYF. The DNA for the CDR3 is TGCGCCAGCAGCCTGGGAACAGGACAAGAGACCCAGTACTTC.

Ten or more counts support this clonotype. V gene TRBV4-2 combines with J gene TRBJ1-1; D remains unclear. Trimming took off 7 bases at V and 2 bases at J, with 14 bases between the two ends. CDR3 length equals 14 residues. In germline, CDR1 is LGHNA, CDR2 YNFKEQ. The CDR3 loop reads CASTLGETNTEAFF. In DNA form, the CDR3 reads TGTGCCAGCACCCTCGGGGAGACTAACACTGAAGCTTTCTTT.

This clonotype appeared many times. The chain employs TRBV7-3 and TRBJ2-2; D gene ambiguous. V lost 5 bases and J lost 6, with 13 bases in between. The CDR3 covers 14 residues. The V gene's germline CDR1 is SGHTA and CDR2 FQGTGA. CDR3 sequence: CASSESGLAGELFF. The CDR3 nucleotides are TGTGCCAGCAGCGAATCCGGATTGGCCGGGGAGCTGTTTTTT.

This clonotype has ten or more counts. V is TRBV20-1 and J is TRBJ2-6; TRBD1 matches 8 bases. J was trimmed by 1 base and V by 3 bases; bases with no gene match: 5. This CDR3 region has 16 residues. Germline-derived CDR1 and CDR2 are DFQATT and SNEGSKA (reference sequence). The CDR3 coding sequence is TGCAGTGCTAGCGGGACAGGCCGATCTGGGGCCAACGTCCTGACTTTC. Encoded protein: CSASGTGRSGANVLTF.

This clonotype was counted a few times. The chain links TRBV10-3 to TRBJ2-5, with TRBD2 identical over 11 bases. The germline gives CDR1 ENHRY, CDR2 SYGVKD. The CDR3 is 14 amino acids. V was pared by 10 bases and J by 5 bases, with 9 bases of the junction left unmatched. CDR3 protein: CATGTSGAWETQYF. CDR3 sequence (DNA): TGTGCCACCGGGACTAGCGGCGCCTGGGAGACCCAGTACTTC.

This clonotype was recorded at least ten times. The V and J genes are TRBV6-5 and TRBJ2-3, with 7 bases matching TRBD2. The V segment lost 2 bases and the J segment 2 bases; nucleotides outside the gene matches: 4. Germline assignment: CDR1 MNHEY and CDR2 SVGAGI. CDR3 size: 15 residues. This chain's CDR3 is CASSYKGTTTDTQYF. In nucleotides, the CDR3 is TGTGCCAGCAGTTACAAGGGGACTACCACAGATACGCAGTATTTT.

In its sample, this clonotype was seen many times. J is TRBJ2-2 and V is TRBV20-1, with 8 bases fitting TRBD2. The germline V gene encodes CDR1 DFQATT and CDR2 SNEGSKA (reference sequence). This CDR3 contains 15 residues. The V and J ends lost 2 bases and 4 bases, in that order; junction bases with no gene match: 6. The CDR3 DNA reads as TGCAGTGCTAGATCCGGGAGGGCGGGCACCGGGGAGCTGTTTTTT. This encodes CSARSGRAGTGELFF.

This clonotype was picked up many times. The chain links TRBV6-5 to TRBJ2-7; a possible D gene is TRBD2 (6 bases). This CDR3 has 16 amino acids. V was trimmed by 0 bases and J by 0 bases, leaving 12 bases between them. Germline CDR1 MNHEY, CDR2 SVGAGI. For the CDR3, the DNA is TGTGCCAGCAGTTACTCATCTGCGGGGTTCTCCTACGAGCAGTACTTC. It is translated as CASSYSSAGFSYEQYF.

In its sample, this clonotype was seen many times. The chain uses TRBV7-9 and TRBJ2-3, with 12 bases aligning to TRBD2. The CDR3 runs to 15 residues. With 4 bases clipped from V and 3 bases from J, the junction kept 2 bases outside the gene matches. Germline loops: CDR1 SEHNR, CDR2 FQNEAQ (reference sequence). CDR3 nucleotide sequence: TGTGCCAGCAGCTGGGGGACTAGCGGGACAGATACGCAGTATTTT. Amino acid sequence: CASSWGTSGTDTQYF.

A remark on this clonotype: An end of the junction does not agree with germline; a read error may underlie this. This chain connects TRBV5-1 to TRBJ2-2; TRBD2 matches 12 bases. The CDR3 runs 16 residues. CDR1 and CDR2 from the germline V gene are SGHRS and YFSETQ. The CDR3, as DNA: TGCGCCGGCAGCGACCCTAGCGGGGGGGCCTCCGGGGAGATGTTTTTT. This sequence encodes CAGSDPSGGASGEMFF.

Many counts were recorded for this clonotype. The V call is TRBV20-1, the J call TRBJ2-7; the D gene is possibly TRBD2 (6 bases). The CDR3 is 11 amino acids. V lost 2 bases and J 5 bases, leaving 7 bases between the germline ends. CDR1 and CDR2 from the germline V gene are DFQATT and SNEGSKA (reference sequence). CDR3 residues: CSARRRDEQYF. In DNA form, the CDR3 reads TGCAGTGCTAGAAGGAGGGACGAGCAGTACTTC.

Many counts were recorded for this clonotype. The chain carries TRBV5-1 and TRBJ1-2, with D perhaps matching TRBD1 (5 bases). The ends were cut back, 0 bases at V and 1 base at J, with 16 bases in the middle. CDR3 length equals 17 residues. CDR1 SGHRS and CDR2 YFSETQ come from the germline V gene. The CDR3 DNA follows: TGCGCCAGCAGCTTGGGTGACAGCCCTTTTTTTAACTATGGCTACACCTTC. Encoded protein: CASSLGDSPFFNYGYTF.

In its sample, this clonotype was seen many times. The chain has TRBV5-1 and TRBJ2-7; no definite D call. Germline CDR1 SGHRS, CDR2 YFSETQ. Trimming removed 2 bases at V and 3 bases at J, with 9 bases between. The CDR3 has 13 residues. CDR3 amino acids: CASSFLQDYEQYF. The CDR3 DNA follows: TGCGCCAGCAGCTTCCTTCAAGACTACGAGCAGTACTTC.

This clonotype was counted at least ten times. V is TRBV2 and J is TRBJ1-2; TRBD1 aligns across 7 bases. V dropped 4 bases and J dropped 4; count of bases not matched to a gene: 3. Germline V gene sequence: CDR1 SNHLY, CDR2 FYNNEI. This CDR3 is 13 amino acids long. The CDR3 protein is CASSGGQFYGYTF. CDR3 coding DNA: TGTGCCAGCAGTGGGGGACAGTTCTATGGCTACACCTTC.

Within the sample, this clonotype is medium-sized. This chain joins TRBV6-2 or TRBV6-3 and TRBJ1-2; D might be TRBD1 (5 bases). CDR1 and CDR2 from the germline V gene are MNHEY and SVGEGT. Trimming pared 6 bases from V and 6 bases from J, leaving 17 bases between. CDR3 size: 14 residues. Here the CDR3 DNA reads TGTGCCAGCAGCCCGACAGCCGAGTCGCATGGCTACACCTTC. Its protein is CASSPTAESHGYTF.

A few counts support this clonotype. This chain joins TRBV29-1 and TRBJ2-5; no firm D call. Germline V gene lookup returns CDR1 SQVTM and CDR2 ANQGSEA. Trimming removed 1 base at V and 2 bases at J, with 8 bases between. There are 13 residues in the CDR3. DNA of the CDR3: TGCAGCGTTGAAGGGCGGATGCAAGAGACCCAGTACTTC. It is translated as CSVEGRMQETQYF.

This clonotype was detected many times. CDR3 DNA sequence: TGTGCCAGCAGTGACCGGGACAGGGGGCATAGCTACACCTTC. It yields the protein CASSDRDRGHSYTF. The chain uses TRBV6-1 and TRBJ1-2, with 12 bases identical to TRBD1. From germline, CDR1 is MNHNS and CDR2 SASEGT. The CDR3 has 14 amino acids. Trimming took 3 bases from V and 9 from J; bases not matched to a gene: 5.

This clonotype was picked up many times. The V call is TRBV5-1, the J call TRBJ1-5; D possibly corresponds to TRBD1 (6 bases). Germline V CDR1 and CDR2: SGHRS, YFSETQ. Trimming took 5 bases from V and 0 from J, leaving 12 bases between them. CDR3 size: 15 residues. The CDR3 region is CASSFGQSSNQPQHF. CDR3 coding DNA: TGCGCCAGCAGTTTTGGACAGAGTAGCAATCAGCCCCAGCATTTT.

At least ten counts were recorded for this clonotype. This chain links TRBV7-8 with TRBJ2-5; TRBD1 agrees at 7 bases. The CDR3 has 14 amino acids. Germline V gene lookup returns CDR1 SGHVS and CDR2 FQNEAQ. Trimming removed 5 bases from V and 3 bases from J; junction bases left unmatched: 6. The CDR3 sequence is CASSQGTVKETQYF. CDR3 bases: TGTGCCAGCAGCCAGGGGACAGTAAAAGAGACCCAGTACTTC.

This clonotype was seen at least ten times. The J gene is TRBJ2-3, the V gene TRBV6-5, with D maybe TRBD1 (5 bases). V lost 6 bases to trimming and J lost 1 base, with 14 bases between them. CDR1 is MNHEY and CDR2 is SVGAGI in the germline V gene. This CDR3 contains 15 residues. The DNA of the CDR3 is TGTGCCAGCAGAGGGGTGCTGTTCGGCACAGATACGCAGTATTTT. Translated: CASRGVLFGTDTQYF.

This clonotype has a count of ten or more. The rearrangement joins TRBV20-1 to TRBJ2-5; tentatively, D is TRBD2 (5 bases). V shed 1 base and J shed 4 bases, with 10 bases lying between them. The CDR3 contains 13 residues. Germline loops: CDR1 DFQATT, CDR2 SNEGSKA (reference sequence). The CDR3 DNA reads TGCAGTGCTAGAGTCCCTAGCCGAGAGACCCAGTACTTC. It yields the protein CSARVPSRETQYF.

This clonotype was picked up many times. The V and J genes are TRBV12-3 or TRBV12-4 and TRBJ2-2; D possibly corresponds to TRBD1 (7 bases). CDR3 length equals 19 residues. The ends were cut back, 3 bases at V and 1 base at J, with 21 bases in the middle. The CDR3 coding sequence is TGTGCCAGCAGTTTTGGCGGAGGGTGGGGACAGTTGAACACCGGGGAGCTGTTTTTT. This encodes CASSFGGGWGQLNTGELFF.

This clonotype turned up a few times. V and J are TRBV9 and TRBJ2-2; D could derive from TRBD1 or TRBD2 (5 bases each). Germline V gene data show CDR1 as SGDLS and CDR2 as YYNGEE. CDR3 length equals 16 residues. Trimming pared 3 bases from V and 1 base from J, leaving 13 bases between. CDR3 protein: CASSAQGTVNTGELFF. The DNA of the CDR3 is TGTGCCAGCAGCGCCCAAGGGACGGTGAACACCGGGGAGCTGTTTTTT.

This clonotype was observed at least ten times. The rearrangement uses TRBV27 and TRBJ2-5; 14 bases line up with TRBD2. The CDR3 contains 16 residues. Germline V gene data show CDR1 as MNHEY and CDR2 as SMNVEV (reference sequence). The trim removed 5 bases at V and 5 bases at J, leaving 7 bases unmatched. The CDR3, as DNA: TGTGCCAGCAGTCCAGGACTAGCGGGAGGTTGGGAGACCCAGTACTTC. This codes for CASSPGLAGGWETQYF.

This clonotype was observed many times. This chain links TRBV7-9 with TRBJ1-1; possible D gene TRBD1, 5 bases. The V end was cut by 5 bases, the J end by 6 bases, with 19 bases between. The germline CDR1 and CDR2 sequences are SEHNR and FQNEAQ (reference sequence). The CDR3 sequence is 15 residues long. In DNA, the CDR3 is TGTGCCAGCAGCCAAAGTACGGGACTGAAGTCTGAAGCTTTCTTT. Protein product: CASSQSTGLKSEAFF.